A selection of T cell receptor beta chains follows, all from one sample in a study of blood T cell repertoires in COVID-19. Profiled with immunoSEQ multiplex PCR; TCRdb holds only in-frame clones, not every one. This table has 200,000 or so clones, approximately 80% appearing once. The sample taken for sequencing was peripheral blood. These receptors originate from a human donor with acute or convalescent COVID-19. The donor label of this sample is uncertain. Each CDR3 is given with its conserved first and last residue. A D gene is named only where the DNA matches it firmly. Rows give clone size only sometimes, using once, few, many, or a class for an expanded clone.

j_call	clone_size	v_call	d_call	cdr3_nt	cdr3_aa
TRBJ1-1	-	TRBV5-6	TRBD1	TGTGCCAGCAGCTGGCGGGACAGAGAGGTGCCTGAAGCTTTCTTT	CASSWRDREVPEAFF
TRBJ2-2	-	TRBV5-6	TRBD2	TGTGCCAGCAGCTTGGGAGGCGGGAGGACCGGGGAGCTGTTTTTT	CASSLGGGRTGELFF
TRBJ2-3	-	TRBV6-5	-	TGTGCCAGCAGTTACTCGAACCCAGCGTTGGGAGATACGCAGTATTTT	CASSYSNPALGDTQYF
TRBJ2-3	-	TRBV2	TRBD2	TGTGCCAGCACCTTTGGCGGGAGAGCAGATACGCAGTATTTT	CASTFGGRADTQYF
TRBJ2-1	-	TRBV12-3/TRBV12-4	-	TGTGCCAGCACCAGGCTGCGTGGTGAGCAGTTCTTC	CASTRLRGEQFF
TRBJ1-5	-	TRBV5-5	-	TGTGCCAGCAGCCCTGACAGTCTCAATCAGCCCCAGCATTTT	CASSPDSLNQPQHF
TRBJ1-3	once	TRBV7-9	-	TGTGCCAGCAGCTTAGCGTACAGGCTTACTGGAAACACCATATATTTT	CASSLAYRLTGNTIYF
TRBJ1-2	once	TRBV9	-	TGTGCCAGCAGCGGATTACTCCCCCGGACAGATCATCTTTATGGCTACACCTTC	CASSGLLPRTDHLYGYTF
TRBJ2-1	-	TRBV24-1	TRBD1	TGTGCCACCAGTGGACCACAGGGGAATGAGCAGTTCTTC	CATSGPQGNEQFF
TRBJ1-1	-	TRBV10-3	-	TGTGCCATCAGTGCCAATAGCGGGGACACTGAAGCTTTCTTT	CAISANSGDTEAFF
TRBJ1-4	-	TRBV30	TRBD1	TGTGCCTGGAGGACCGGGACAGGGCGGGAAAAACTGTTTTTT	CAWRTGTGREKLFF
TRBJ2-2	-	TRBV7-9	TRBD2	TGTGCCAGCAGCTACTCGGGACTAGCGGGAGGTCGCACCGGGGAGCTGTTTTTT	CASSYSGLAGGRTGELFF
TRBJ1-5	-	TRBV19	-	TGTGCCAGTAGTATCCGACTCGATCAGCCCCAGCATTTT	CASSIRLDQPQHF
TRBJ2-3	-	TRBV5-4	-	TGTGCCAGCAGCTTGGATCCGGGGAGCACAGATACGCAGTATTTT	CASSLDPGSTDTQYF
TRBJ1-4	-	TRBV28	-	TGTGCCAGCAGTTCCTCAATTACGACGGGTAAAAAACTGTTTTTT	CASSSSITTGKKLFF
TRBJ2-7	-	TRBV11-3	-	TGTGCCAGCAGCTTAGATGGGCACGAGCAGTACTTC	CASSLDGHEQYF
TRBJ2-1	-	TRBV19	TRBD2	TGTGCCAGTAGTAGTGTCCAACTAGCGGTTTACAATGAGCAGTTCTTC	CASSSVQLAVYNEQFF
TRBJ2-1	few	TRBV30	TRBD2	TGTGCCTGGAGTGTACGGAGCGGGAGGAGGGGTGAGCAGTTCTTC	CAWSVRSGRRGEQFF
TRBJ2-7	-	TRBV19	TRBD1	TGTGCCAGTAGTTACCGGACAGGGGACTCCTACGAGCAGTACTTC	CASSYRTGDSYEQYF
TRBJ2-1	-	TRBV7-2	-	TGTGCCAGCAGCCGTAGAGATGGTTCTAGCCCCCCCTACAATGAGCAGTTCTTC	CASSRRDGSSPPYNEQFF
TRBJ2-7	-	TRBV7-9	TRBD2	TGTGCCAGCAGCTCTGGACTAGCGGGAACCTACGAGCAGTACTTC	CASSSGLAGTYEQYF
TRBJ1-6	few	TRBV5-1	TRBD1	TGCGCCAGCAGTTCCGGGACAGGGATTAATTCACCCCTCCACTTT	CASSSGTGINSPLHF
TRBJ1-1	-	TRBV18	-	TGTGCCAGCTCACCGGGACAAGAGAACACTGAAGCTTTCTTT	CASSPGQENTEAFF
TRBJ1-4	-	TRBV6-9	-	TGTGCCAGCAGTTATCAGGGTAATGAAAAACTGTTTTTT	CASSYQGNEKLFF